The 8 T cell receptor beta chains listed next were all sequenced from one sample in a study of T-cell memory formation after mild COVID-19. TCRdb reprocessed the 5' RACE reads with MiXCR, giving one entry per CDR3 protein. This table has about 110,000 distinct CDR3 sequences, about 20% appearing once. The sample was PBMCs or a T cell subset sorted from them (not recorded which). The receptors were gathered from a man between 18 and 29 years old who had mild COVID-19 (a few samples of this study predate the infection). Cell type and time point are not known.

This clonotype occurred a few times. The rearrangement uses TRBV5-5 and TRBJ2-7; D perhaps matches TRBD1 (6 bases). The CDR3 sequence is 13 residues long. V was clipped by 0 bases and J by 3 bases, with 7 bases between them. Germline lookup yields CDR1 SGHKS and CDR2 YYEKEE (reference sequence). This chain's CDR3 is CASSLGTDYEQYF. The CDR3 bases are TGTGCCAGCAGCTTGGGGACAGACTACGAGCAGTACTTC.

This clonotype appeared a few times. The J gene is TRBJ1-5, the V gene TRBV4-1; D gene ambiguous. CDR1 is MGHRA, CDR2 YSYEKL, per germline. The CDR3 sequence is 14 residues long. Trimming cost V 5 bases and J 3 bases, with 11 bases left between them. This CDR3 reads CASSESGSNQPQHF. DNA for the CDR3: TGCGCCAGCAGCGAATCGGGGTCCAATCAGCCCCAGCATTTT.

This clonotype was seen more than once but under ten times. This chain connects TRBV4-1 to TRBJ1-2; weak D call: TRBD1 (6 bases). The CDR3 consists of 14 residues. Per germline, CDR1 MGHRA and CDR2 YSYEKL. V shed 1 base and J shed 4 bases, with 10 bases lying between them. CDR3 DNA: TGCGCCAGCAGCCAAGCCGGGACACTCTATGGCTACACCTTC. This sequence encodes CASSQAGTLYGYTF.

This CDR3 reads CASSRRDSGYEQYV. For the CDR3, the DNA is TGCGCCAGCAGTCGCCGGGACAGTGGCTACGAGCAGTACGTC. This chain links TRBV23-1 with TRBJ2-7, with 7 nucleotides matching TRBD1. TRBV23-1 is an ORF; its function is uncertain. V was pared by 4 bases and J by 3 bases, with 6 bases of the junction left unmatched. The length of the CDR3 is 14 residues.

The rearrangement joins TRBV29-1 to TRBJ2-7, with 9 bases identical to TRBD2. The V gene's germline CDR1 is SQVTM and CDR2 ANQGSEA. The trim removed 2 bases at V and 0 bases at J, leaving 14 bases unmatched. This CDR3 has 18 residues. DNA of the CDR3: TGCAGCGTTGAAACCCGGCCCTTAGCGGGGGACAGCTCCTACGAGCAGTACTTC. As protein: CSVETRPLAGDSSYEQYF.

This clonotype was picked up a small number of times. DNA of the CDR3: TGCGCCAGCAGCCAAGATCCGGGTTCCTACGAGCAGTACTTC. Encoded protein: CASSQDPGSYEQYF. The genes are TRBV4-1 and TRBJ2-7, with D unresolved. Deletions cut 0 bases from V and 1 base from J, with 7 bases between. Germline values: CDR1 MGHRA, CDR2 YSYEKL. The CDR3 has 14 residues.

A few counts support this clonotype. The chain couples TRBV29-1 to TRBJ1-2; 8 nucleotides align to TRBD1. V was pared by 7 bases and J by 6 bases, with 10 bases of the junction left unmatched. Germline loops: CDR1 SQVTM, CDR2 ANQGSEA. The CDR3 is 13 amino acids. In DNA form, the CDR3 reads TGCAGCGCCCCGGACAGGGCGGAGGATGGCTACACCTTC. As protein: CSAPDRAEDGYTF.

The rearrangement uses TRBV9 and TRBJ2-2, with TRBD1 matching over 8 bases. The ends lost 3 bases at V and 6 bases at J; junction bases unmatched: 4. Germline values: CDR1 SGDLS, CDR2 YYNGEE. This CDR3 contains 14 residues. The CDR3 reads CASSGTGRAGELFF. The CDR3 DNA reads as TGTGCCAGCAGCGGGACAGGGAGAGCCGGGGAGCTGTTTTTT.